This TCR beta chain stems from a study of chemoradiotherapy in HPV16-positive cancers. Study results and limitations: Candidate HPV-specific clones and E7-related TCR motifs grew in tumor during treatment.

Trimming stripped 2 bases from V and 4 bases from J, with 15 bases between. Germline-derived CDR1 and CDR2 are SNHLY and FYNNEI. The CDR3 covers 15 residues. With respect to this clone: Its antigen is not known.

Method: immunoSEQ multiplex PCR; TCRdb's copy keeps in-frame clones and lacks some. The sample contains fewer than 25,000 clones, roughly 90% of which appear only once. The input for sequencing was blood, taken from a patient who underwent chemoradiotherapy. The receptor was isolated from a human donor with HPV-associated anogenital cancer. The chain is built from TRBV2 and TRBJ2-7, with D uncertain. CDR3 loop: CASSERPGLEYEQYF. CDR3 DNA sequence: TGTGCCAGCAGTGAACGTCCAGGCCTGGAGTACGAGCAGTACTTC.